This entry is about one T cell receptor (beta chain). Its target is unknown. Using immunoSEQ multiplex PCR, the repertoire was profiled, and TCRdb retains in-frame clones only, with some absent. The sample carries 20,000 to 30,000 clones, approximately 80% recorded once. This entry comes from a study of T cells in narcolepsy. Points from the study as a whole: Blood of same and different patients, but not healthy controls, reportedly held recurring autoreactive clonotypes. No autoreactive T cell clone sequences appeared in some memory CD4+ repertoires. Autoreactive HCRT-specific and TRIB2-specific clonotypes were marked in same-patient CSF-versus-blood CD4+ comparisons.

This CDR3 comprises 14 residues. CDR1 is SGHRS, CDR2 YFSETQ, per germline. V trimming: 4 bases; J trimming: 7 bases; junction bases outside the gene matches: 6. Sequenced: CD45RA- memory CD4+ T cells from PBMCs. This chain uses TRBV5-1 with TRBJ2-7, with 12 bases aligning to TRBD2. The receptor was derived from a human donor with narcolepsy. CDR3 coding DNA: TGCGCCAGCAGCGCCTCCCTAGCGGGAGGGGAGCAGTACTTC. Translated, it gives CASSASLAGGEQYF.